This T cell receptor beta chain is from a study of cytomegalovirus exposure and HLA in healthy donors. Per germline, CDR1 MNHNS and CDR2 SASEGT. The V and J ends lost 6 bases and 7 bases respectively, with 12 bases between them. The CDR3 covers 12 residues. This clone came up once. Use of 60 Vbeta and 13 Jbeta primers characterized the PCR. Authors' data handling: Roughly 80 million unique TCR beta chains, roughly 11 million shared, were counted in a later analysis. The method was immunoSEQ multiplex PCR; TCRdb's version includes in-frame clones alone and lacks a portion of them. The D gene and trimming were derived from the DNA, and the V and J assignments and clone size from that table. The sample gives about 140,000 clones, about two thirds of which show up once; around 4.2% is in the top ten.

Sequenced: PBMCs. The receptor was isolated from a man aged 50 to 59 in good health and CMV-seropositive. J is TRBJ1-2 and V is TRBV6-1; the D gene is possibly TRBD1 (6 bases). The CDR3 coding sequence is TGTGCCAGCAGAGAGGGGGGGGTTGGCTACACCTTC. It encodes CASREGGVGYTF.